This passage covers 11 T cell receptor beta chains from one sample sequenced in a study of blood T cell repertoires in COVID-19. The method was immunoSEQ multiplex PCR; TCRdb's version includes in-frame clones alone and lacks a portion of them. The table shows about 300,000 clones, with roughly 85% occurring only once. Sequenced sample: PBMCs or T cells enriched from blood (not recorded which). These receptors were collected from a woman aged 25 to 39 who had recovered from COVID-19.

The J gene is TRBJ1-1, the V gene TRBV29-1, with TRBD1 identical over 7 bases. The CDR3 extends over 14 amino acids. The germline V gene encodes CDR1 SQVTM and CDR2 ANQGSEA. J was trimmed by 5 bases and V by 3 bases; bases with no gene match: 9. CDR3 sequence: CSVETGWLSTEAFF. The CDR3 DNA is TGCAGCGTTGAGACAGGGTGGTTGAGTACTGAAGCTTTCTTT.

The chain couples TRBV5-6 to TRBJ2-5; the D gene is possibly TRBD2 (5 bases). Between the trimmed V and J ends, which lost 3 bases and 0 bases, there was a span of 6 bases. Germline V lookup: CDR1 SGHDT, CDR2 YYEEEE. The CDR3 contains 13 residues. The CDR3 region is CASSSTNQETQYF. The CDR3 nucleotides read TGTGCCAGCAGCTCGACTAACCAAGAGACCCAGTACTTC.

CDR3 nucleotides: TGTGCCAGCAGGGGCCCGGGGGTCAATCAGCCCCAGCATTTT. It specifies CASRGPGVNQPQHF. The chain links TRBV6-5 to TRBJ1-5; D is perhaps TRBD1 (5 bases). This CDR3 is built from 14 residues. The germline V and J ends were trimmed by 6 bases and 3 bases, with 12 bases remaining between them. Looked up from germline, CDR1 is MNHEY and CDR2 is SVGAGI.

The rearrangement joins TRBV6-2 or TRBV6-3 to TRBJ2-5; 9 bases align to TRBD1. The CDR3 is 21 amino acids. V dropped 3 bases and J dropped 1; count of bases not matched to a gene: 21. The germline gives CDR1 MNHEY, CDR2 SVGEGT. The CDR3 bases are TGTGCCAGCAGTTATCTCCGACAGGGGGTGAAGTTCAACATCCCCCAAGAGACCCAGTACTTC. This codes for CASSYLRQGVKFNIPQETQYF.

V usage is TRBV30 and J usage is TRBJ1-1; no clear D. Trimming took off 5 bases at V and 10 bases at J, with 17 bases between the two ends. Germline loops: CDR1 GTSNPN, CDR2 SVGIG (reference sequence). The CDR3 has 12 residues. The CDR3 coding sequence is TGTGCCTGGGAGCCGGGAACAGACGCAGCTTTCTTT. Encoded protein: CAWEPGTDAAFF. Full variable domain (outside the CDR3, taken from reference TRBV30 and TRBJ1-1): SQTIHQWPATLVQPVGSPLSLECTVEGTSNPNLYWYRQAAGRGLQLLFYSVGIGQISSEVPQNLSASRPQDRQFILSSKKLLLSDSGFYLCAWEPGTDAAFFGQGTRLTVV.

This clone was recorded a few times. The CDR3, as DNA: TGTGCCAGCAGCCTCCGACAGGGCTCCAACTATGGCTACACCTTC. Translated: CASSLRQGSNYGYTF. The chain links TRBV11-1 to TRBJ1-2; 7 positions match TRBD1. The J segment lost 2 bases and the V segment lost 5 bases, leaving 8 bases of the junction unmatched. CDR1 and CDR2 (germline): SGHAT, FQDESV (reference sequence). CDR3 length equals 15 residues.

Only a few counts were recorded for this clone. V and J are TRBV7-2 and TRBJ1-2; TRBD1 matches 7 bases. J gave up 2 bases and V 2 bases, and 5 bases lay outside the gene matches. Germline CDR1 and CDR2: SGHTA and FQGNSA. The CDR3 is made up of 15 amino acids. The CDR3 spells CASSLMSTGNYGYTF. In DNA form, the CDR3 reads TGTGCCAGCAGCTTAATGTCGACAGGGAACTATGGCTACACCTTC.

The V and J genes are TRBV29-1 and TRBJ1-5, with D unresolved. The germline gives CDR1 SQVTM, CDR2 ANQGSEA. Trimming pared 5 bases from V and 7 bases from J, leaving 12 bases between. CDR3 size: 12 residues. CDR3 DNA: TGCAGCGTTACCGAGGGAGGACAGCCCCAGCATTTT. Protein product: CSVTEGGQPQHF. The variable domain in full, with the rest retrieved from reference TRBV29-1 and TRBJ1-5, is SAVISQKPSRDICQRGTSLTIQCQVDSQVTMMFWYRQQPGQSLTLIATANQGSEATYESGFVIDKFPISRPNLTFSTLTVSNMSPEDSSIYLCSVTEGGQPQHFGDGTRLSIL.

The rearrangement links TRBV7-2 to TRBJ1-1; 8 bases are shared with TRBD1. CDR3 length equals 13 residues. From germline, CDR1 is SGHTA and CDR2 FQGNSA. The V and J ends lost 5 bases and 5 bases, in that order; junction bases with no gene match: 4. Here the CDR3 reads CASSKQGGTEAFF. The CDR3 coding sequence is TGTGCCAGCAGCAAACAGGGGGGTACTGAAGCTTTCTTT.

This chain joins TRBV6-5 and TRBJ2-2; 9 positions match TRBD1. V was clipped by 6 bases and J by 0 bases; unmatched bases: 2. Germline CDR1 MNHEY, CDR2 SVGAGI. The CDR3 is 15 residues long. CDR3 region: CASRRQGANTGELFF. CDR3 nucleotide sequence: TGTGCCAGCAGACGACAGGGGGCGAACACCGGGGAGCTGTTTTTT.

This clone was observed a handful of times. The rearrangement uses TRBV19 and TRBJ1-2; D gene unclear. Looked up from germline, CDR1 is LNHDA and CDR2 is SQIVND (reference sequence). V shed 2 bases and J shed 5 bases, with 9 bases lying between them. This CDR3 is built from 13 residues. In DNA form, the CDR3 reads TGTGCCAGTAGTATACTGGCCCCATATGGCTACACCTTC. It encodes CASSILAPYGYTF. Full variable domain (missing parts from reference TRBV19 and TRBJ1-2): DGGITQSPKYLFRKEGQNVTLSCEQNLNHDAMYWYRQDPGQGLRLIYYSQIVNDFQKGDIAEGYSVSREKKESFPLTVTSAQKNPTAFYLCASSILAPYGYTFGSGTRLTVV.